Following are 15 T cell receptor beta chains from one sample sequenced in a study of breast tumors, draining lymph nodes, adjacent tissues. TCRdb reprocessed the multiplex PCR reads via MiXCR and lists one record per CDR3 protein. Found here are some 97,000 distinct CDR3 sequences, 21% of them singletons; the top ten hold 1% to 1.5%. Breast cancer patients provided tissue from their axillary draining lymph nodes. The source material was axillary lymph node tissue. These receptors came from a female donor with breast cancer. Some clones in this sample may be carry-over from other donors' samples.

This clonotype was recorded many times. The chain couples TRBV9 to TRBJ2-5; 8 positions match TRBD2. V shed 0 bases, J shed 3 bases, and the junction held 4 bases outside the gene matches. Germline CDR1 is SGDLS and CDR2 is YYNGEE. This CDR3 contains 15 residues. The CDR3 here is CASSVAPGGKETQYF. CDR3 DNA: TGTGCCAGCAGCGTAGCTCCGGGGGGGAAAGAGACCCAGTACTTC. The variable domain in full, completed from reference TRBV9 and TRBJ2-5, reads DSGVTQTPKHLITATGQRVTLRCSPRSGDLSVYWYQQSLDQGLQFLIQYYNGEERAKGNILERFSAQQFPDLHSELNLSSLELGDSALYFCASSVAPGGKETQYFGPGTRLLVL.

Comment on this clonotype: Given a much more abundant clone one base away, this may be a read error. The chain links TRBV20-1 to TRBJ2-3; weak D call: TRBD2 (6 bases). In germline, CDR1 is DFQATT, CDR2 SNEGSKA (reference sequence). Between the trimmed V and J ends, which lost 0 bases and 4 bases, there was a span of 14 bases. CDR3 length: 15 amino acids. The CDR3 DNA reads as TGCAGTGCTAGAGAACTTGCAGCTAGCGCAGATACGCAGTATTTT. It encodes CSARELAASADTQYF.

This clonotype was seen ten or more times. The chain combines TRBV7-6 with TRBJ2-1; D may be TRBD1 or TRBD2 (5 bases each). Germline V gene lookup returns CDR1 SGHVS and CDR2 FNYEAQ. V lost 5 bases to trimming and J lost 9 bases, with 14 bases between them. There are 13 residues in the CDR3. The CDR3 reads CASSPGALSEQFF. CDR3 DNA sequence: TGTGCCAGCAGCCCCGGGGCCCTTAGTGAGCAGTTCTTC.

This clonotype was picked up a small number of times. The gene calls are TRBV27 and TRBJ2-2, with D possibly TRBD1 on 5 matching bases. Trimming took 5 bases from V and 2 from J, leaving 9 bases between them. Germline lookup yields CDR1 MNHEY and CDR2 SMNVEV (reference sequence). The CDR3 runs 14 residues. Written as DNA, the CDR3 is TGTGCCAGCAGTCGGACATACAACACCGGGGAGCTGTTTTTT. This gives the protein CASSRTYNTGELFF.

A note on this clonotype: A read error is possible here, since a much larger clone lies one base away. The chain uses TRBV28 and TRBJ2-1; no clear D. V was shortened by 1 base and J by 5 bases, with 6 bases between the two germline ends. The CDR3 length is 13 residues. Germline lookup yields CDR1 MDHEN and CDR2 SYDVKM. Here the CDR3 reads CASSLSINNEQFF. The CDR3 DNA reads as TGTGCCAGCAGTTTATCCATAAACAATGAGCAGTTCTTC.

In this sample, this clonotype turned up many times. The chain joins TRBV29-1 to TRBJ2-7, with D uncertain. The CDR3 consists of 13 residues. V lost 4 bases to trimming and J lost 3 bases, with 13 bases between them. Per the germline V gene, CDR1 is SQVTM and CDR2 is ANQGSEA. In nucleotides, the CDR3 is TGCAGCGTTGTGTTACAGATCAGCTACGAGCAGTACTTC. Its protein is CSVVLQISYEQYF.

The genes are TRBV30 and TRBJ1-1; D remains unclear. The germline V gene encodes CDR1 GTSNPN and CDR2 SVGIG (reference sequence). V was pared by 4 bases and J by 4 bases, with 10 bases between. The CDR3 sequence is 12 residues long. The CDR3 spells CAWTRASTEAFF. The CDR3 DNA follows: TGTGCCTGGACAAGGGCGAGCACTGAAGCTTTCTTT.

Ten or more counts support this clonotype. The J gene is TRBJ1-3, the V gene TRBV5-1, with D perhaps TRBD1 (5 bases). Germline loops: CDR1 SGHRS, CDR2 YFSETQ. The CDR3 covers 14 residues. V lost 2 bases to trimming and J lost 4 bases, with 10 bases between them. The CDR3 coding sequence is TGCGCCAGCAGCTTAATGGGACCGGGAAACACCATATATTTT. Translated: CASSLMGPGNTIYF.

Turning to this clonotype: This could be a read error, since a much larger clone is one nucleotide away. The chain recombines TRBV28 with TRBJ2-5; 7 bases are shared with TRBD2. Germline V CDR1 and CDR2: MDHEN, SYDVKM. The CDR3 is made up of 12 amino acids. For the CDR3, the DNA is TGTGCCAGCAGGCGGGGGAGAGAGACCCTGTACTTC. Protein sequence: CASRRGRETLYF.

Details on this clonotype: This may stem from a read error, because a much larger clone lies one nucleotide away. The chain has TRBV9 and TRBJ2-1; possibly TRBD1 for D (6 bases). CDR1 is SGDLS and CDR2 is YYNGEE in the germline V gene. V lost 3 bases, J lost 9 bases, and 19 bases lay in between. The CDR3 runs 15 residues. This CDR3 is CASSAGSTGFREQFF. The CDR3, as DNA: TGTGCCAGCAGCGCCGGGTCAACAGGGTTCCGTGAGCAGTTCTTC.

This clonotype was seen only a few times. CDR3 DNA sequence: TGTGCCAGCAGCTCAAGCGGACAGGGGAACATTCAGTACTTC. Translation gives CASSSSGQGNIQYF. The chain employs TRBV11-2 and TRBJ2-4; 9 nucleotides match TRBD1. Germline values: CDR1 SGHAT, CDR2 FQNNGV. V gave up 4 bases and J gave up 7 bases; unmatched junction bases: 5. The CDR3 extends over 14 amino acids. Using reference TRBV11-2 and TRBJ2-4 for the parts outside the CDR3, the full variable domain is EAGVAQSPRYKIIEKRQSVAFWCNPISGHATLYWYQQILGQGPKLLIQFQNNGVVDDSQLPKDRFSAERLKGVDSTLKIQPAKLEDSAVYLCASSSSGQGNIQYFGAGTRLSVL.

This chain connects TRBV6-6 to TRBJ2-4; no firm D call. With 0 bases removed from V and 6 bases from J, the gap between germline ends came to 3 bases. The CDR3 covers 12 residues. Germline CDR1 reads MNHNY; CDR2 reads SVGAGI (reference sequence). CDR3 loop: CASSYSGNIQYF. The CDR3 DNA is TGTGCCAGCAGTTACTCAGGAAACATTCAGTACTTC.

The count of this clonotype is one. A much larger clonotype is one base distant, so this may be a read error. The J gene is TRBJ2-2, the V gene TRBV10-2, with D perhaps assigned TRBD1 or TRBD2 (6 bases each). CDR1 and CDR2 from the germline V gene are WSHSY and SAAADI. This CDR3 comprises 22 residues. The CDR3 loop is CTSSESGRPGDSGRPNTGELFF. In nucleotides, the CDR3 is TGCACCAGCAGTGAGTCTGGGAGGCCAGGGGATTCGGGACGCCCGAACACCGGGGAGCTGTTTTTT.

This clonotype was detected many times. The chain is built from TRBV11-2 and TRBJ1-2, with D maybe TRBD1 (5 bases). Germline assignment: CDR1 SGHAT and CDR2 FQNNGV. V gave up 5 bases and J gave up 3 bases, with 16 bases separating them. The CDR3 extends over 15 amino acids. The CDR3 nucleotides are TGTGCCAGCAGCATAAACAGGTTGATCCACTATGGCTACACCTTC. Translation gives CASSINRLIHYGYTF. The full variable domain, rest sourced from reference TRBV11-2 and TRBJ1-2, is EAGVAQSPRYKIIEKRQSVAFWCNPISGHATLYWYQQILGQGPKLLIQFQNNGVVDDSQLPKDRFSAERLKGVDSTLKIQPAKLEDSAVYLCASSINRLIHYGYTFGSGTRLTVV.

About this clonotype itself: A read error may explain this, as a much larger clone is one base away. This sequence joins TRBV4-1 and TRBJ2-3; 7 bases fit TRBD2. V lost 0 bases, J lost 6 bases, and 9 bases stayed unmatched. This CDR3 has 16 amino acids. Germline CDR1 MGHRA, CDR2 YSYEKL. The CDR3 DNA reads TGCGCCAGCAGCCAAGACCACTCGACCGGGGGGGATACGCAGTATTTT. Amino acid sequence: CASSQDHSTGGDTQYF.